The 27 T cell receptor beta chains below all came from one sample that was sequenced in a study of blood T cell repertoires in COVID-19. Profiling relied on immunoSEQ multiplex PCR, and the TCRdb table lists in-frame clones only, not all of them. Found here are some 300,000 clones, 89% of them singletons; the top ten hold approximately 1.5%. The sample taken for sequencing was PBMCs or T cells enriched from blood (not recorded which). Every receptor here comes from a woman in her thirties or forties who had recovered from COVID-19.

The chain recombines TRBV6-5 with TRBJ1-2, with 7 bases aligning to TRBD1. CDR1 and CDR2 (germline): MNHEY, SVGAGI. The CDR3 is 13 amino acids. Trimming cost V 6 bases and J 4 bases; bases outside gene matches: 5. CDR3 DNA sequence: TGTGCCAGCAGGAAGAGGGACAGCTATGGCTACACCTTC. It specifies CASRKRDSYGYTF.

CDR3 in DNA: TGCGCCAGCAGCTCTGTGGGACAGGGGACCGGGGAGCTGTTTTTT. Its protein product is CASSSVGQGTGELFF. J is TRBJ2-2 and V is TRBV5-1, with 10 bases lining up with TRBD1. CDR1 is SGHRS, CDR2 YFSETQ, per germline. The CDR3 contains 15 residues. With 3 bases clipped from V and 5 bases from J, the junction kept 4 bases outside the gene matches.

A few counts support this clone. The V call is TRBV5-4, the J call TRBJ1-1, with D unresolved. V dropped 6 bases and J dropped 6 bases, with 15 bases sitting between them. Per the germline V gene, CDR1 is SGHNT and CDR2 is YYREEE (reference sequence). The CDR3 extends over 13 amino acids. This CDR3 is CASTSRVGSEAFF. The CDR3 DNA sequence: TGTGCCAGCACGTCTCGGGTTGGCTCTGAAGCTTTCTTT.

This sequence joins TRBV7-2 and TRBJ2-3; perhaps TRBD1 as D (6 bases). V dropped 4 bases and J dropped 2 bases, with 10 bases sitting between them. The CDR3 spans 14 residues. The V gene's germline CDR1 is SGHTA and CDR2 FQGNSA. The CDR3 DNA reads as TGTGCCAGCAGCTCGGACAGATACACAGATACGCAGTATTTT. Its protein is CASSSDRYTDTQYF. Using reference TRBV7-2 and TRBJ2-3 for the parts outside the CDR3, the full variable domain is GAGVSQSPSNKVTEKGKDVELRCDPISGHTALYWYRQSLGQGLEFLIYFQGNSAPDKSGLPSDRFSAERTGGSVSTLTIQRTQQEDSAVYLCASSSDRYTDTQYFGPGTRLTVL.

This chain links TRBV11-3 with TRBJ2-5, with 8 bases that match TRBD1. The CDR3 length is 14 residues. Germline lookup yields CDR1 SGHNT and CDR2 YENEEA. Trimming took 5 bases from V and 5 from J; bases not matched to a gene: 7. In DNA, the CDR3 is TGTGCCAGCAGCAACGGGACAGGCTGGGAGACCCAGTACTTC. Translated: CASSNGTGWETQYF. The whole variable domain, remainder taken from reference TRBV11-3 and TRBJ2-5, is EAGVVQSPRYKIIEKKQPVAFWCNPISGHNTLYWYLQNLGQGPELLIRYENEEAVDDSQLPKDRFSAERLKGVDSTLKIQPAELGDSAVYLCASSNGTGWETQYFGPGTRLLVL.

The chain has TRBV4-1 and TRBJ2-7, with 9 positions matching TRBD2. The ends lost 2 bases at V and 0 bases at J; junction bases unmatched: 5. The CDR3 length is 16 residues. In germline, CDR1 is MGHRA, CDR2 YSYEKL. CDR3 in amino acids: CASSQPGLAFSYEQYF. The CDR3 coding sequence is TGCGCCAGCAGCCAACCGGGACTAGCCTTCTCCTACGAGCAGTACTTC.

This chain links TRBV14 with TRBJ1-5, with a possible D match to TRBD1 (6 bases). Trimming took 4 bases from V and 3 from J, leaving 7 bases between them. The CDR3 length is 13 residues. In germline, CDR1 is SGHDN, CDR2 FVKESK. CDR3: CASSPGVNQPQHF. CDR3 DNA sequence: TGTGCCAGCAGCCCAGGGGTCAATCAGCCCCAGCATTTT.

V is TRBV25-1 and J is TRBJ1-4; tentative D call: TRBD1 (5 bases). Germline CDR1 and CDR2: MGHDK and SYGVNS. The CDR3 length is 14 residues. The ends were cut back, 5 bases at V and 8 bases at J, with 15 bases in the middle. This CDR3 reads CASSSWQGTEKLFF. The CDR3, as DNA: TGTGCCAGCAGTTCCTGGCAGGGTACCGAAAAACTGTTTTTT.

Concerning this clone itself: Within the sample, other DNA sequences also encode this same CDR3. The genes are TRBV3-1 (or the pseudogene TRBV3-2) and TRBJ1-5, with no clear D. Germline CDR1 is LGHDT and CDR2 is YNNKEL (reference sequence). V lost 1 base and J 5 bases, leaving 9 bases between the germline ends. This CDR3 spans 14 amino acids. The CDR3 loop is CASSQASGYQPQHF. CDR3 sequence (DNA): TGTGCCAGCAGCCAAGCGTCGGGGTATCAGCCCCAGCATTTT.

The chain joins TRBV19 to TRBJ1-5; unclear D gene. The CDR3 sequence is 10 residues long. From germline, CDR1 is LNHDA and CDR2 SQIVND (reference sequence). V was shortened by 6 bases and J by 7 bases, with 4 bases between the two germline ends. In nucleotides, the CDR3 is TGTGCCAGTAGCAGGCAGCCCCAGCATTTT. The encoded protein is CASSRQPQHF.

V and J are TRBV5-1 and TRBJ2-7; 14 positions match TRBD2. CDR3 length: 16 amino acids. The germline gives CDR1 SGHRS, CDR2 YFSETQ. V trimming: 0 bases; J trimming: 2 bases; junction bases outside the gene matches: 1. The CDR3 DNA sequence: TGCGCCAGCAGCTTGGAGGGACTAGCGGGGGCCTACGAGCAGTACTTC. This gives the protein CASSLEGLAGAYEQYF.

The chain joins TRBV5-1 to TRBJ2-1; 8 bases align to TRBD1. The V and J ends lost 4 bases and 2 bases, in that order; junction bases with no gene match: 8. CDR3 length equals 16 residues. Per the germline V gene, CDR1 is SGHRS and CDR2 is YFSETQ. CDR3 DNA sequence: TGCGCCAGCAGCCCAACTTCGACAGGGGCCTACAATGAGCAGTTCTTC. Translation: CASSPTSTGAYNEQFF.

The chain is built from TRBV5-8 and TRBJ1-5; D is possibly TRBD1 (5 bases). V was shortened by 7 bases and J by 2 bases, with 13 bases between the two germline ends. The CDR3 has 14 residues. The germline V gene encodes CDR1 SGHTS and CDR2 YDEGEE. The chain's CDR3 is CASWSGGGNQPQHF. The CDR3 DNA is TGTGCCAGCTGGAGTGGGGGGGGCAATCAGCCCCAGCATTTT.

This clone has a single count. This chain connects TRBV3-1 (or the pseudogene TRBV3-2) to TRBJ2-5; 11 bases are a match to TRBD2. Germline trimming cut 5 bases from V and 4 bases from J; bases unmatched to any gene: 9. CDR1 is LGHDT and CDR2 is YNNKEL in the germline V gene (reference sequence). The CDR3 spans 16 residues. The CDR3 loop is CASSSRLAGTSETQYF. The CDR3 DNA reads TGTGCCAGCAGCTCCCGACTAGCGGGGACTTCAGAGACCCAGTACTTC.

This rearrangement joins TRBV9 to TRBJ1-1; D might be TRBD1 (6 bases). The CDR3 has 15 amino acids. V was trimmed by 3 bases and J by 4 bases, leaving 16 bases between them. Germline V gene sequence: CDR1 SGDLS, CDR2 YYNGEE. CDR3: CASSGTGIRGTEAFF. The CDR3 DNA follows: TGTGCCAGCAGCGGAACAGGGATTAGGGGCACTGAAGCTTTCTTT.

V and J are TRBV2 and TRBJ1-1, with D perhaps matching TRBD1 (6 bases). Looked up from germline, CDR1 is SNHLY and CDR2 is FYNNEI. Trimming cost V 3 bases and J 10 bases, with 15 bases left between them. CDR3 length equals 13 residues. The CDR3 DNA follows: TGTGCCAGCAGTGACCTCACAGGGATGAGAGCTTTCTTT. Translating it yields CASSDLTGMRAFF.

The V call is TRBV4-1, the J call TRBJ1-1; 7 bases are a match to TRBD1. This CDR3 contains 17 residues. V lost 1 base and J lost 0; bases outside the gene matches: 8. Germline CDR1 is MGHRA and CDR2 is YSYEKL. The CDR3 nucleotides read TGCGCCAGCAGCCAAGGCCCCGGACAGGTCGTGAACACTGAAGCTTTCTTT. Protein product: CASSQGPGQVVNTEAFF.

V usage is TRBV5-1 and J usage is TRBJ2-7, with TRBD1 identical over 8 bases. This CDR3 spans 15 amino acids. V shed 4 bases, J shed 1 base, and the junction held 7 bases outside the gene matches. Germline V gene data show CDR1 as SGHRS and CDR2 as YFSETQ. The CDR3 loop is CASSVSGQASYEQYF. CDR3 coding DNA: TGCGCCAGCAGCGTCTCGGGACAGGCGTCCTACGAGCAGTACTTC.

The V and J genes are TRBV19 and TRBJ2-1; 8 bases are shared with TRBD2. Losses at the gene ends were 2 bases for V and 3 bases for J; bases not matched to a gene: 6. CDR3 length equals 16 residues. Germline V CDR1 and CDR2: LNHDA, SQIVND (reference sequence). For the CDR3, the DNA is TGTGCCAGTAGTATACCAAGCGGGAGTGGCTACAATGAGCAGTTCTTC. Amino acid sequence: CASSIPSGSGYNEQFF.

This chain uses TRBV7-9 with TRBJ1-1; D is unclear. Looked up from germline, CDR1 is SEHNR and CDR2 is FQNEAQ (reference sequence). The CDR3 spans 16 residues. V lost 7 bases to trimming and J lost 1 base, with 19 bases between them. This chain's CDR3 is CASTPWMAGRNTEAFF. CDR3 in DNA: TGTGCCAGCACCCCGTGGATGGCGGGTAGGAACACTGAAGCTTTCTTT.

The chain recombines TRBV6-5 with TRBJ1-2, with D unclear. Trimming shortened V by 2 bases and J by 8 bases, and 21 bases separated the two germline ends. CDR3 length equals 16 residues. CDR1 is MNHEY and CDR2 is SVGAGI in the germline V gene. The CDR3 sequence is CASSYGNRGGLFGYTF. The CDR3 bases are TGTGCCAGCAGTTACGGGAACAGAGGAGGCCTATTCGGCTACACCTTC.

The chain joins TRBV7-8 to TRBJ1-3; D might be TRBD1 (6 bases). Trimming removed 1 base at V and 1 base at J, with 17 bases between. The CDR3 has 18 residues. The germline V gene has CDR1 SGHVS and CDR2 FQNEAQ. The CDR3 loop is CASSLVSYRGGSGNTIYF. The DNA of the CDR3 is TGTGCCAGCAGCTTAGTCAGTTATCGAGGGGGTTCTGGAAACACCATATATTTT. Based on the CDR3 plus reference TRBV7-8 and TRBJ1-3, the full variable domain is GAGVSQSPRYKVAKRGQDVALRCDPISGHVSLFWYQQALGQGPEFLTYFQNEAQLDKSGLPSDRFFAERPEGSVSTLKIQRTQQEDSAVYLCASSLVSYRGGSGNTIYFGEGSWLTVV.

This chain joins TRBV5-5 and TRBJ2-1; D not resolved. V was trimmed by 0 bases and J by 6 bases, leaving 10 bases between them. The CDR3 runs to 14 residues. CDR1 is SGHKS, CDR2 YYEKEE, per germline (reference sequence). Here the CDR3 reads CASSLGIAPNEQFF. As DNA, the CDR3 is TGTGCCAGCAGCTTGGGGATAGCTCCCAATGAGCAGTTCTTC.

This clone turned up a few times. The V gene is TRBV6-4, the J gene TRBJ1-1, with 7 bases matching TRBD1. The CDR3 runs 14 residues. The ends lost 3 bases at V and 4 bases at J; junction bases unmatched: 5. Germline CDR1 MRHNA, CDR2 SNTAGT. This CDR3 is CASSEAGGATEAFF. DNA for the CDR3: TGTGCCAGCAGTGAGGCAGGGGGAGCCACTGAAGCTTTCTTT.

In this sample, this clone turned up a few times. The chain combines TRBV5-1 with TRBJ2-5; tentative D call: TRBD1 (5 bases). Per the germline V gene, CDR1 is SGHRS and CDR2 is YFSETQ. V was trimmed by 4 bases and J by 3 bases, leaving 19 bases between them. This CDR3 region has 16 residues. The CDR3: CASSPVNSQGEETQYF. CDR3 DNA sequence: TGCGCCAGCAGCCCAGTCAACAGTCAAGGGGAAGAGACCCAGTACTTC. The full variable domain, rest sourced from reference TRBV5-1 and TRBJ2-5, is KAGVTQTPRYLIKTRGQQVTLSCSPISGHRSVSWYQQTPGQGLQFLFEYFSETQRNKGNFPGRFSGRQFSNSRSEMNVSTLELGDSALYLCASSPVNSQGEETQYFGPGTRLLVL.

CDR3 sequence reads: CASSDGVGRNTEAFF. Here the CDR3 DNA reads TGTGCCAGCAGTGACGGCGTGGGGCGGAACACTGAAGCTTTCTTT. The chain combines TRBV25-1 with TRBJ1-1, with a tentative D call TRBD1 (5 bases). The CDR3 loop spans 15 amino acids. Germline values: CDR1 MGHDK, CDR2 SYGVNS. V was cut by 3 bases and J by 1 base, with 12 bases left in between.

The chain's CDR3 is CASRYRGVDTEAFF. The CDR3 DNA reads TGTGCCAGCAGATACAGGGGAGTAGACACTGAAGCTTTCTTT. The chain links TRBV27 to TRBJ1-1; 7 nucleotides match TRBD1. The V and J ends lost 6 bases and 3 bases, in that order; junction bases with no gene match: 7. The germline gives CDR1 MNHEY, CDR2 SMNVEV (reference sequence). This CDR3 comprises 14 residues.